This passage covers 26 T cell receptor beta chains from one sample sequenced in a study of regulatory T cells in long-lasting Graves disease. The time point denotes: persistent/refractory GD, antithyroid drugs over 5 years with positive TRAb. Extracted PBMC RNA gave rise to the TCR library. The authors built TCR beta libraries using iRepertoire HTBI primers and Arm-PCR of CDR3 regions. Using its own MiXCR run on the multiplex PCR reads, TCRdb lists one record per CDR3 protein. The repertoire includes 300,000 to 350,000 distinct CDR3 sequences, about 18% of them detected once, and 25% to 35% sits in the top ten. The specimen was peripheral blood mononuclear cells (PBMCs), collected when the disease was refractory, from a patient treated with antithyroid drugs. The source is a female donor with Graves disease.

This clonotype has a handful of counts. An end of the junction differs from the germline gene, which may be a read error. The chain recombines TRBV11-2 with TRBJ1-2, with a weak D call TRBD1 (6 bases). Germline V gives CDR1 SGHAT, CDR2 FQNNGV. This CDR3 contains 12 residues. Here the CDR3 DNA reads TGTGCCAGCAGTCTGTGGGGGGCCGACTACGCCTTC. This sequence encodes CASSLWGADYAF.

This clonotype occurred many times. The chain has TRBV7-6 and TRBJ2-7; D may be TRBD1 (6 bases). V was clipped by 1 base and J by 2 bases, with 12 bases between them. This CDR3 spans 15 amino acids. Germline V gene data show CDR1 as SGHVS and CDR2 as FNYEAQ. The CDR3 sequence is CASSLDTGTPYEQYF. DNA of the CDR3: TGTGCCAGCAGCTTAGATACAGGGACCCCCTACGAGCAGTACTTC.

The rearrangement uses TRBV6-9 and TRBJ2-3; no firm D call. This CDR3 comprises 13 residues. Germline-derived CDR1 and CDR2 are MNHGY and SVAAGI. V dropped 4 bases and J dropped 5 bases, with 10 bases sitting between them. In nucleotides, the CDR3 is TGTGCCAGCAGTTCCCCCCCAGGAGATACGCAGTATTTT. This gives the protein CASSSPPGDTQYF.

This clonotype was detected only a few times. At one end, the junction sequence differs from germline, possibly due to a read error. The chain links TRBV20-1 to TRBJ1-5; D remains unclear. There are 15 residues in the CDR3. Germline loops: CDR1 DFQATT, CDR2 SNEGSKA (reference sequence). CDR3: CSARDLVKGGQPQHF. As DNA, the CDR3 is TGCAGTGCTAGAGATCTCGTTAAGGGCGGTCAGCCCCAACATTTT.

This clonotype was picked up a small number of times. The CDR3 is CSATGQGVAHEQYF. For the CDR3, the DNA is TGCAGCGCTACCGGACAGGGAGTCGCGCACGAGCAGTACTTC. The gene calls are TRBV29-1 and TRBJ2-7; 8 bases are shared with TRBD1. Trimming at V came to 7 bases and at J to 5 bases, leaving 13 bases not matched to a gene. CDR1 is SQVTM and CDR2 is ANQGSEA in the germline V gene. This CDR3 is built from 14 residues.

This clonotype was seen repeatedly, ten times or more. The chain combines TRBV5-6 with TRBJ2-7; no clear D gene. The CDR3 extends over 13 amino acids. CDR1 is SGHDT and CDR2 is YYEEEE in the germline V gene. V lost 0 bases to trimming and J lost 2 bases, with 6 bases between them. CDR3 residues: CASSLGYAYEQYF. In DNA form, the CDR3 reads TGTGCCAGCAGCTTGGGTTACGCCTACGAGCAGTACTTC.

The chain combines TRBV20-1 with TRBJ2-7; the D gene is possibly TRBD1 (5 bases). V was trimmed by 3 bases and J by 6 bases, leaving 15 bases between them. CDR1 DFQATT and CDR2 SNEGSKA come from the germline V gene (reference sequence). The CDR3 spans 13 residues. The CDR3 DNA is TGCAGTGCTAGGGGGCGGCAGCTCCTCGAGCAGTACTTC. Translating it yields CSARGRQLLEQYF.

This clonotype was seen repeatedly, ten times or more. This chain uses TRBV5-6 with TRBJ1-3; D is uncertain. The CDR3 sequence is 12 residues long. V was pared by 9 bases and J by 3 bases, with 10 bases between. Germline CDR1 is SGHDT and CDR2 is YYEEEE. The CDR3 protein is CATGAGGNTIYF. The CDR3 coding sequence is TGTGCCACCGGAGCGGGTGGAAACACCATATATTTT.

A remark on this clonotype: It may be a read error: a sequence one base away is much more abundant. The conserved final phenylalanine or tryptophan is absent from the CDR3, which likely points to a read error. J is TRBJ1-5 and V is TRBV6-2 or TRBV6-3, with D unclear. The CDR3 length is 13 residues. Trimming took 2 bases from V and 7 from J, leaving 9 bases between them. The V gene's germline CDR1 is MNHEY and CDR2 SVGEGT. The CDR3 here is CASSYGLQQPQHL. The CDR3 DNA reads as TGTGCCAGCAGTTACGGCCTGCAGCAGCCCCAGCATCTT.

A single count supports this clonotype. The chain has TRBV24-1 and TRBJ1-1; TRBD1 matches 8 bases. CDR1 KGHDR and CDR2 SFDVKD come from the germline V gene. CDR3 length: 19 residues. Trimming took 3 bases from V and 0 from J; bases not matched to a gene: 14. As DNA, the CDR3 is TGTGCCACCAGTGATCTCAGGGGGCCCCCCATTCAAATGAACACTGAAGCTTTCTTT. Protein sequence: CATSDLRGPPIQMNTEAFF.

This clonotype was counted between two and nine times. This chain connects TRBV20-1 to TRBJ1-5, with D tentatively TRBD1 (5 bases). Trimming took 0 bases from V and 3 from J, leaving 12 bases between them. Germline CDR1 and CDR2: DFQATT and SNEGSKA (reference sequence). The CDR3 extends over 15 amino acids. For the CDR3, the DNA is TGCAGTGCTAGAGAACACGGGACCTTCAATCAGCCCCAGCATTTT. Protein: CSAREHGTFNQPQHF.

The chain has TRBV7-9 and TRBJ2-7, with TRBD2 matching over 7 bases. Germline lookup yields CDR1 SEHNR and CDR2 FQNEAQ (reference sequence). Germline trimming cut 8 bases from V and 7 bases from J; bases unmatched to any gene: 11. The CDR3 runs 13 residues. CDR3 residues: CASGMTSPLEQYF. CDR3 coding DNA: TGTGCCAGCGGCATGACTAGCCCCTTGGAGCAGTACTTC.

Ten or more counts support this clonotype. The chain has TRBV6-5 and TRBJ2-7; D is possibly TRBD1 (6 bases). The V end was cut by 0 bases, the J end by 4 bases, with 16 bases between. This CDR3 is built from 16 residues. Germline V lookup: CDR1 MNHEY, CDR2 SVGAGI. The CDR3 DNA follows: TGTGCCAGCAGTTACTCGACACGTCTAGGACAGTACGAGCAGTACTTC. Amino acid sequence: CASSYSTRLGQYEQYF.

This clonotype was detected a few times. The gene calls are TRBV12-3 or TRBV12-4 and TRBJ1-2, with 7 bases identical to TRBD1. CDR3 size: 11 residues. The V gene end was trimmed by 7 bases and the J gene end by 6 bases; junction bases not matched to a gene: 2. The CDR3 DNA sequence: TGTGCCAGCAAGACAGGGAATGGCTACACCTTC. As protein: CASKTGNGYTF.

The chain uses TRBV6-2 or TRBV6-3 and TRBJ2-4; no definite D call. From germline, CDR1 is MNHEY and CDR2 SVGEGT. V gave up 5 bases and J gave up 5 bases, with 10 bases separating them. The CDR3 has 13 amino acids. The CDR3 sequence is CASSTPLQNIQYF. CDR3 DNA sequence: TGTGCCAGCAGTACCCCCCTACAAAACATTCAGTACTTC.

This clonotype was observed many times. In nucleotides, the CDR3 is TGTGCCAGCAGTGAACCCTGGGGGGGGTTGGAGACCCAGTACTTC. This encodes CASSEPWGGLETQYF. The J gene is TRBJ2-5, the V gene TRBV2; 7 nucleotides agree with TRBD2. Germline loops: CDR1 SNHLY, CDR2 FYNNEI. This CDR3 spans 15 amino acids. V lost 2 bases and J lost 5; bases outside the gene matches: 8.

Ten or more counts support this clonotype. The chain joins TRBV2 to TRBJ2-2; the D call may be TRBD1 or TRBD2 (5 bases each). V lost 3 bases and J lost 3, with 14 bases in between. This CDR3 comprises 16 residues. The V gene's germline CDR1 is SNHLY and CDR2 FYNNEI. CDR3 in DNA: TGTGCCAGCAGTGAGTTCCGGGGCCGAGACACCGGGGAGCTGTTTTTT. This translates into CASSEFRGRDTGELFF.

About this clonotype: Its ends do not fully match the called genes, so a read error is possible. CDR3 DNA sequence: TGCGCCAGCAGCTTATTAATCCAGGGGGCAGGAGACACCGGGGAGCTGCTTTTT. Protein: CASSLLIQGAGDTGELLF. V gene TRBV5-1 combines with J gene TRBJ2-2; 8 bases match TRBD1. Germline V CDR1 and CDR2: SGHRS, YFSETQ. The CDR3 consists of 18 residues.

This clonotype was picked up many times. The chain links TRBV20-1 to TRBJ2-7, with TRBD1 matching over 10 bases. The CDR3 covers 14 residues. Trimming cost V 6 bases and J 4 bases; bases outside gene matches: 9. Germline CDR1 and CDR2: DFQATT and SNEGSKA (reference sequence). CDR3 region: CSAVGTGVQYEQYF. The CDR3 DNA reads as TGCAGTGCGGTCGGGACAGGGGTACAGTACGAGCAGTACTTC.

The chain is built from TRBV6-5 and TRBJ1-1; D is unclear. Looked up from germline, CDR1 is MNHEY and CDR2 is SVGAGI. This CDR3 comprises 14 residues. The V end was cut by 2 bases, the J end by 1 base, with 8 bases between. The CDR3 sequence is CASSYESANTEAFF. CDR3 nucleotide sequence: TGTGCCAGCAGTTACGAGTCAGCGAACACTGAAGCTTTCTTT.

A few counts support this clonotype. The chain joins TRBV6-1 to TRBJ1-2, with 9 bases aligning to TRBD1. Germline V gene sequence: CDR1 MNHNS, CDR2 SASEGT. CDR3 length equals 14 residues. J lost 6 bases, V lost 6 bases, and 8 bases had no gene match. The CDR3 nucleotides read TGTGCCAGCAGCCCGGACAGGGGAGTCGATGGCTACACCTTC. It translates to CASSPDRGVDGYTF.

This rearrangement joins TRBV7-8 to TRBJ2-7, with 10 positions matching TRBD2. Germline-derived CDR1 and CDR2 are SGHVS and FQNEAQ. This CDR3 is 17 amino acids long. Losses at the gene ends were 3 bases for V and 5 bases for J; bases not matched to a gene: 13. In DNA, the CDR3 is TGTGCCAGCAGCTTGCCCCCTTGGAGTAGCGGGAGGAACGAGCAGTACTTC. It translates to CASSLPPWSSGRNEQYF.

As concerns this clonotype: A much larger clonotype is one base distant, so this may be a read error. The chain combines TRBV7-9 with TRBJ2-5, with 11 bases fitting TRBD2. This CDR3 region has 19 residues. Losses at the gene ends were 5 bases for V and 7 bases for J; bases not matched to a gene: 21. Germline-derived CDR1 and CDR2 are SEHNR and FQNEAQ (reference sequence). CDR3 DNA sequence: TGTGCCAGCAGCCTACGCGGGGTGGGACTAGCGGTTCGAGAAGGGACCCAGTACTTC. Amino acid sequence: CASSLRGVGLAVREGTQYF.

This clonotype was recorded a few times. The V and J genes are TRBV29-1 and TRBJ2-7; perhaps TRBD2 as D (6 bases). CDR1 is SQVTM, CDR2 ANQGSEA, per germline. Trimming cost V 3 bases and J 2 bases, with 11 bases left between them. This CDR3 contains 13 residues. The CDR3 DNA sequence: TGCAGCGTTGAGGCGGAGGGCCCCTACGAGCAGTACTTC. It yields the protein CSVEAEGPYEQYF.

This clonotype occurred many times. CDR3 protein: CSVESGQGGNGYTF. CDR3 DNA: TGCAGCGTTGAGAGCGGACAGGGGGGGAATGGCTACACCTTC. V and J are TRBV29-1 and TRBJ1-2, with 10 bases lining up with TRBD1. The length of the CDR3 is 14 residues. V lost 3 bases to trimming and J lost 6 bases; unmatched junction nucleotides: 7. Germline V CDR1 and CDR2: SQVTM, ANQGSEA.

The table lists this clonotype with many counts. V and J are TRBV29-1 and TRBJ1-2; 8 bases fit TRBD1. V dropped 3 bases and J dropped 5; count of bases not matched to a gene: 17. CDR1 is SQVTM, CDR2 ANQGSEA, per germline. The length of the CDR3 is 17 residues. The CDR3 region is CSVERVPGQAIWYGYTF. CDR3 DNA: TGCAGCGTTGAGAGGGTACCGGGACAGGCCATTTGGTATGGCTACACCTTC.